This is a list of T cell receptor beta chains from one sample in a study of beta chain features in type 1 diabetes. The protocol was immunoSEQ multiplex PCR, while the TCRdb copy is restricted to in-frame clones and leaves out a portion. The repertoire includes 500,000 to 650,000 clones, 12% of them detected once, and approximately 0.11% sits in the top ten. The material sequenced was naive CD4+ T cells from blood. These receptors were collected from a man aged 25 to 40 with type 1 diabetes. Both conserved end residues are part of each CDR3.

V gene: TRBV14
CDR3 protein: CASSRSTGTVSPLHF

V gene: TRBV7-9
CDR3 protein: CASSLDGAKAEAFF

V gene: TRBV9
CDR3 protein: CASSLQTGTPYGYTF

V gene: TRBV11-2
CDR3 protein: CASSLTNTGELFF

V gene: TRBV27
CDR3 protein: CASSHRYPNTGELFF

V gene: TRBV25-1
CDR3 protein: CASSEWSREKLFF

V gene: TRBV12-5
CDR3 protein: CASGPAGVEQFF

V gene: TRBV4-3
CDR3 protein: CASRRQVDMGEKLFF

V gene: TRBV28
CDR3 protein: CASSVTWGEQYF

V gene: TRBV7-9
CDR3 protein: CASSRIQTGSNEQFF

V gene: TRBV29-1
CDR3 protein: CSVVGQGGNIQYF

V gene: TRBV4-1
CDR3 protein: CASWGGELFF

V gene: TRBV19
CDR3 protein: CASSLTTSGDNEQFF

V gene: TRBV25-1
CDR3 protein: CASSDWGHRYNEQFF

V gene: TRBV13
CDR3 protein: CASSSRTDTQYF

V gene: TRBV7-2
CDR3 protein: CASSLDWVRGNEGYTF

V gene: TRBV7-2
CDR3 protein: CASSQAGTGAYYEQYF

V gene: TRBV6-5
CDR3 protein: CASTDTSGTYEQYF

V gene: TRBV18
CDR3 protein: CASSQVIQRNTGELFF

V gene: TRBV4-3
CDR3 protein: CASSQEWNTDTQYF

V gene: TRBV10-3
CDR3 protein: CAISESPSGVETQYF

V gene: TRBV7-2
CDR3 protein: CASSSRGGRSTDTQYF

V gene: TRBV27
CDR3 protein: CANLQGFEQYF